This is a list of T cell receptor beta chains from one sample in a study of identical twins. TCRdb fed the 5' RACE reads into MiXCR, producing one record per CDR3 protein. The table records about 720,000 distinct CDR3 sequences, 8.6% of them present only once. The sample was also reused in another study, on yellow fever vaccine responses in identical twins.

What was sequenced was PBMCs. Receptors were obtained from a young woman in good health. The CDR3 runs from the conserved cysteine through the conserved F or W. Each record gives: clone size, J gene, D gene, V gene, CDR3 protein, CDR3 DNA. A D gene is named only where the DNA matches it firmly. Clone sizes are given selectively: once, few, many, or a class where the clone is expanded.

few	TRBJ2-2	.	TRBV24-1	CATSATGELVGELFF	TGTGCCACCAGTGCCACGGGAGAACTAGTGGGGGAGCTGTTTTTT
few	TRBJ2-2	TRBD1	TRBV20-1	CSASPRGLGTGELFF	TGCAGTGCTAGTCCCAGGGGGCTGGGAACCGGGGAGCTGTTTTTT
.	TRBJ2-1	.	TRBV11-1	CASSLWGSSQGAGAGVDEQFF	TGTGCCAGCAGCTTATGGGGTTCTTCACAGGGGGCTGGAGCGGGAGTTGATGAGCAGTTCTTC
few	TRBJ2-2	.	TRBV20-1	CSARSTSSGELFF	TGCAGTGCTAGAAGCACTAGTTCCGGGGAGCTGTTTTTT
few	TRBJ2-7	.	TRBV10-1	CASSETDTYEQYF	TGCGCCAGCAGCGAAACGGATACCTACGAGCAGTACTTC
.	TRBJ2-7	.	TRBV10-3	CAISGTSYELYF	TGTGCCATCAGTGGCACCTCCTACGAGCTGTACTTC
many	TRBJ1-4	TRBD1	TRBV5-1	CASSSTGTEEKLFF	TGCGCCAGCAGCTCGACAGGGACGGAAGAAAAACTGTTTTTT
.	TRBJ2-7	TRBD2	TRBV7-9	CASSSGATSGVYEQYF	TGTGCCAGCAGCTCTGGAGCGACTAGCGGGGTCTACGAGCAGTACTTC
many	TRBJ2-2	TRBD1	TRBV5-1	CASSPGQGAPGELFF	TGCGCCAGCAGCCCAGGACAGGGGGCCCCCGGGGAGCTGTTTTTT
.	TRBJ1-1	.	TRBV5-5	CASSPQGFLLNTEAFF	TGTGCCAGCAGCCCCCAAGGGTTTCTTTTGAACACTGAAGCTTTCTTT
few	TRBJ2-7	.	TRBV7-9	CASSSPGLDYEQYF	TGTGCCAGCAGCTCTCCGGGGTTAGACTACGAGCAGTACTTC
.	TRBJ2-3	.	TRBV24-1	CATSDTPGPEGGTQYF	TGTGCCACCAGTGATACCCCCGGGCCGGAAGGTGGAACGCAGTATTTT
.	TRBJ2-3	TRBD2	TRBV29-1	CSVPQDKAGGPIMTDTQYF	TGCAGCGTTCCCCAGGATAAGGCGGGAGGGCCGATTATGACAGATACGCAGTATTTT
few	TRBJ2-7	.	TRBV5-1	CASSLGRRDSLPYEQYF	TGCGCCAGCAGCTTGGGGCGGAGGGACAGCTTACCCTACGAGCAGTACTTC
many	TRBJ2-2	.	TRBV28	CASSLLGRQNTGELFF	TGTGCCAGCAGTTTATTGGGCAGACAGAACACCGGGGAGCTGTTTTTT
many	TRBJ1-4	.	TRBV12-3/TRBV12-4	CASSLLGGEKLFF	TGTGCCAGCAGTTTATTGGGGGGTGAAAAACTGTTTTTT
.	TRBJ2-7	TRBD1	TRBV5-1	CASSPWDRASDEQYF	TGCGCCAGCAGCCCCTGGGACAGGGCAAGCGACGAGCAGTACTTC
.	TRBJ2-1	.	TRBV7-8	CASSSPAGQSYNEQFF	TGTGCCAGCAGCTCGCCCGCGGGACAGAGCTACAATGAGCAGTTCTTC
.	TRBJ2-7	.	TRBV3-1	CASSQESKSYEQYF	TGTGCCAGCAGCCAAGAATCGAAGTCCTACGAGCAGTACTTC
.	TRBJ2-2	.	TRBV5-1	CASSLPPAGNTGELFF	TGCGCCAGCAGCCTGCCCCCAGCGGGGAACACCGGGGAGCTGTTTTTT
many	TRBJ2-3	TRBD2	TRBV29-1	CSVGPSGSRSDTQYF	TGCAGCGTTGGCCCTAGCGGGAGTAGATCAGATACGCAGTATTTT
few	TRBJ1-2	.	TRBV2	CASYTNGYTF	TGTGCCAGTTACACGAATGGCTACACCTTC
many	TRBJ2-4	.	TRBV4-3	CASSQDRRQSSIQYF	TGCGCCAGCAGCCAAGATAGGCGACAGTCCTCCATTCAGTACTTC
once	TRBJ1-4	.	TRBV11-2	CASSHWTANEKLFF	TGTGCCAGCAGCCACTGGACTGCGAATGAAAAACTGTTTTTT
few	TRBJ1-2	.	TRBV5-6	CASSPRPGETNYGYTF	TGTGCCAGCAGCCCACGCCCGGGAGAAACTAACTATGGCTACACCTTC
.	TRBJ2-5	TRBD2	TRBV20-1	CSARVGTSEVAQYF	TGCAGTGCTAGAGTCGGGACTAGCGAAGTGGCCCAGTACTTC
few	TRBJ2-1	TRBD1	TRBV20-1	CSARIAGGTGKYNEQFF	TGCAGTGCTAGAATCGCCGGAGGGACAGGCAAATACAATGAGCAGTTCTTC
.	TRBJ2-5	.	TRBV12-3/TRBV12-4	CASSQGPSGTQYF	TGTGCCAGCAGTCAGGGCCCCTCGGGGACCCAGTACTTC
few	TRBJ2-5	.	TRBV24-1	CATSDFFTGYQYF	TGTGCCACCAGTGATTTTTTTACAGGTTACCAGTACTTC
few	TRBJ2-2	TRBD2	TRBV29-1	CSVIERGTGELFF	TGCAGCGTTATTGAGCGGGGCACCGGGGAGCTGTTTTTT
many	TRBJ2-1	.	TRBV5-1	CASSSDFNEQFF	TGCGCCAGCAGCTCGGACTTCAATGAGCAGTTCTTC
many	TRBJ1-2	.	TRBV25-1	CASSEPAGTNYGYTF	TGTGCCAGCAGTGAACCCGCAGGAACTAACTATGGCTACACCTTC
.	TRBJ2-7	TRBD1	TRBV11-2	CASSLFPPGGNPSYEQYF	TGTGCCAGCAGCTTATTCCCTCCAGGGGGCAATCCTTCCTACGAGCAGTACTTC
few	TRBJ2-7	.	TRBV20-1	CSASKGNEQYF	TGCAGTGCTAGTAAGGGTAACGAGCAGTACTTC
many	TRBJ2-3	.	TRBV10-3	CATRGVSSTDTQYF	TGTGCCACCCGCGGGGTTTCTAGCACAGATACGCAGTATTTT
.	TRBJ1-2	TRBD1	TRBV5-1	CASSLKGQGDWDGYTF	TGCGCCAGCAGCTTGAAGGGACAGGGGGATTGGGATGGCTACACCTTC
many	TRBJ2-5	TRBD1	TRBV7-9	CASSSPKDRGGQETQYF	TGTGCCAGCAGCTCTCCGAAGGACAGGGGAGGCCAAGAGACCCAGTACTTC
.	TRBJ2-7	.	TRBV6-1	CASSDEEPRQGGYEQYF	TGTGCCAGCAGTGATGAGGAGCCGCGGCAGGGCGGCTACGAGCAGTACTTC
once	TRBJ2-7	.	TRBV5-1	CASSNTNSIEQYF	TGCGCCAGCAGCAACACTAATTCCATCGAGCAGTACTTC
.	TRBJ1-6	.	TRBV10-3	CAIGTLDNSPLHF	TGTGCCATCGGGACTCTCGATAATTCACCCCTCCACTTT
.	TRBJ2-5	TRBD2	TRBV13	CASSILADQETQYF	TGTGCCAGCAGCATTCTAGCGGATCAAGAGACCCAGTACTTC
.	TRBJ2-1	.	TRBV14	CASSLTTPSAEQFF	TGTGCCAGCAGCCTAACGACCCCTAGTGCTGAGCAGTTCTTC
few	TRBJ2-7	TRBD1	TRBV19	CASTDGGTGGSEQYF	TGTGCCAGTACCGATGGGGGGACAGGGGGCTCCGAGCAGTACTTC
.	TRBJ2-3	.	TRBV20-1	CSARVSGGTDTQYF	TGCAGTGCTAGGGTTAGCGGAGGCACAGATACGCAGTATTTT
few	TRBJ2-7	TRBD2	TRBV5-4	CASSFAGGPEEQYF	TGTGCCAGCAGCTTCGCGGGAGGGCCTGAAGAGCAGTACTTC
few	TRBJ2-1	TRBD2	TRBV20-1	CSARERRAGLAGHEQFF	TGCAGTGCTAGAGAAAGGAGGGCCGGACTAGCGGGGCATGAGCAGTTCTTC
.	TRBJ2-7	TRBD2	TRBV5-1	CASSSIGTSGAYEQYF	TGCGCCAGCAGCTCTATAGGGACTAGCGGGGCGTACGAGCAGTACTTC